The T cell receptor beta chain under discussion was sequenced for a study of OX40 agonist ivuxolimab in advanced cancers. Study in general: The dose-escalation cohort was around 83% male, with a mean age of around 60 years, ranging roughly 20 to 90. Partial responses, seen in three patients, involved one hepatocellular carcinoma and two cutaneous melanomas. Whole-study findings and limits: At 0.1 to 3.0 mg/kg and by week 6, CD4+ and CD8+ T cells in the blood had expanded clonally.

A note on this clone: Its specificity is unknown.

Patients had blood sampled at baseline and again on cycle 4 day 1 and cycle 7 day 1. Germline-derived CDR1 and CDR2 are MDHEN and SYDVKM. The germline V and J ends were trimmed by 5 bases and 6 bases, with 19 bases remaining between them. This CDR3 is 15 amino acids long. Assay used: immunoSEQ multiplex PCR; TCRdb lists only in-frame clones, some missing. The repertoire consists of under 90,000 clones, with approximately 87% occurring once and the leading ten covering about 1%. This chain joins TRBV28 and TRBJ1-1; D remains ambiguous. Sequencing used CD4+ or CD8+ T cells sorted from blood, obtained in a trial of the OX40 agonist ivuxolimab. This clonotype was obtained from an adult with an advanced solid tumor such as melanoma, head and neck, liver or kidney cancer. This chain's CDR3 is CASSAGRRAMAEAFF. The CDR3 nucleotides are TGTGCCAGCAGTGCCGGAAGGAGGGCGATGGCTGAAGCTTTCTTT.